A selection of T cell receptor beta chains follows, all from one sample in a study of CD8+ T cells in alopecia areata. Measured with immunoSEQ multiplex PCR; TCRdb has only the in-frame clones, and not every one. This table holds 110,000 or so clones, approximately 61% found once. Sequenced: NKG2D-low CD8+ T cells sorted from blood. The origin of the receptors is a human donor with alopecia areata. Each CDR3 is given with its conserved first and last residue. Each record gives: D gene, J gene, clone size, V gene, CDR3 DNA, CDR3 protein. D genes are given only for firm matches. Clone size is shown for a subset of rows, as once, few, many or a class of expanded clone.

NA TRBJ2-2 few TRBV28 TGTGCCAGCAGTTTTTTAGGTGACACCGGGGAGCTGTTTTTT CASSFLGDTGELFF
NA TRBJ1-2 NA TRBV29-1 TGCAGCGTTGAAGCGGGATCTGGCTACACCTTC CSVEAGSGYTF
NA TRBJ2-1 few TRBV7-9 TGTGCCAGCAGCTTACTGGGAGATGAGCAGTTCTTC CASSLLGDEQFF
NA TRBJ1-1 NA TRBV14 TGTGCCAGCAGCCAAGGCACTGAAGCTTTCTTT CASSQGTEAFF
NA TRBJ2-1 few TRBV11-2 TGTGCCAGCAGCTTAGCAGCGAGCTCCTACAATGAGCAGTTCTTC CASSLAASSYNEQFF
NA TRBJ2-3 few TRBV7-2 TGTGCCAGCAGCTTAGAACCCGGGAGTGGGACAGATACGCAGTATTTT CASSLEPGSGTDTQYF
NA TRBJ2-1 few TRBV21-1 TGTGCCAGCAGCAATAAAGAAGACGGTAAATATGGGAATGAGCAGTTCTTC CASSNKEDGKYGNEQFF
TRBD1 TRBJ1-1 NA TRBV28 TGTGCCAGCAGTGTCAACAGGGGGAACACTGAAGCTTTCTTT CASSVNRGNTEAFF
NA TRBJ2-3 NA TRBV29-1 TGCAGCGTTGAATCCGCAGGGGGGTTATTAGATACGCAGTATTTT CSVESAGGLLDTQYF
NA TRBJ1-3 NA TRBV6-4 TGTGCCAGCAGTTATCCGGCCAGGCCTCCCTCTGGAAACACCATATATTTT CASSYPARPPSGNTIYF
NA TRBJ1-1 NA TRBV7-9 TGTGCCAGCAGGAACACTGAAGCTTTCTTT CASRNTEAFF
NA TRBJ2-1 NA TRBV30 TGTGCCTGGAGTGGCCTGATGTACAATGAGCAGTTCTTC CAWSGLMYNEQFF
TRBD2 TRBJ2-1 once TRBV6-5 TGTGCCAGCAGTTACGGGGCTAGCGGGAGCTACAATGAGCAGTTCTTC CASSYGASGSYNEQFF
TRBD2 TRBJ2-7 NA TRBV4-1 TGCGCCAGCAGCCCGTTAGCTTCGGGGGGAGGCGCCTACGAGCAGTACTTC CASSPLASGGGAYEQYF
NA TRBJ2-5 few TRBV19 TGTGCCAGTAGTATCGAGCACAATCAAGAGACCCAGTACTTC CASSIEHNQETQYF
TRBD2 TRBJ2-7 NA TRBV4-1 TGCGCCAGCAGCCAAAATAGCGGGAGTTACGAGCAGTACTTC CASSQNSGSYEQYF
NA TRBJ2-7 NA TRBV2 TGTGCCAGCAGTGACGTCCCTAGAGTGCTTGGGCAGTACTTC CASSDVPRVLGQYF
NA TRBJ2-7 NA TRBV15 TGTGCCACCAGCAGAGACGACGACGAGCAGTACTTC CATSRDDDEQYF
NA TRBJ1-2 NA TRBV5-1 TGCGCCAGCAGCTTTAATAGTGGGATGGTAGGCGACGGCTACACCTTC CASSFNSGMVGDGYTF
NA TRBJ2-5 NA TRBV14 TGTGCCAGCAGCCGTCGGAGGGCCTTGGAGACCCAGTACTTC CASSRRRALETQYF
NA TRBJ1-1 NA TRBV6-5 TGTGCCAGCAGTTATGGCAGGAACACTGAAGCTTTCTTT CASSYGRNTEAFF
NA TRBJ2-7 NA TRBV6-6 TGTGCCAGCAGTTACTCGGGCGAGCAGTACTTC CASSYSGEQYF
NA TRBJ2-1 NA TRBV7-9 TGTGCCAGCAGCTCCGGAGGCTTTTACAATGAGCAGTTCTTC CASSSGGFYNEQFF
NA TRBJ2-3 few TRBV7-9 TGTGCCAGCAGCTTACCCCTCCAGACCCCAGATACGCAGTATTTT CASSLPLQTPDTQYF
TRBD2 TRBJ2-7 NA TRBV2 TGTGCCAGCAGACTAGCGGGCCAGGGGGTCGGTGAGCAGTACTTC CASRLAGQGVGEQYF
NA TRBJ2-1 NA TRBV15 TGTGCCACCAGCAGAGGACAGACTCTAGTTTACAATGAGCAGTTCTTC CATSRGQTLVYNEQFF
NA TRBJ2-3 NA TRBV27 TGTGCCAGCAGTTTAAGGGGTACGCAGTATTTT CASSLRGTQYF
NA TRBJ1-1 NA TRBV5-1 TGCGCCAGCAGCTTGGCAGGGAATCCTGAAGCTTTCTTT CASSLAGNPEAFF
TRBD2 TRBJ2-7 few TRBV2 TGTGCCAGCATCCCAGGCGGGAGGCCCTACGAGCAGTACTTC CASIPGGRPYEQYF
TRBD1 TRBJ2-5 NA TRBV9 TGTGCCAGCAGCGTATCAGGGGGAGAGACCCAGTACTTC CASSVSGGETQYF
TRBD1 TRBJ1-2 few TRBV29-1 TGCAGCGTACTTACAGGGGAGACAAACTATGGCTACACCTTC CSVLTGETNYGYTF
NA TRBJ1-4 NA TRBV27 TGTGCCAGCAGCTTCAAACAGACTAATGAAAAACTGTTTTTT CASSFKQTNEKLFF
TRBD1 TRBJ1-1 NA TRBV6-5 TGTGCCAGCAGTTACTCCGGGACAGGGTCGGAAGCTTTCTTT CASSYSGTGSEAFF
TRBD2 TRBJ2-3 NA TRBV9 TGTGCCAGCAGCGGGGGGGGACTTCTGGGCACAGATACGCAGTATTTT CASSGGGLLGTDTQYF
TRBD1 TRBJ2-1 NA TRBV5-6 TGTGCCACCAGTACGGGGACAGCCGGCTCCTACAATGAGCAGTTCTTC CATSTGTAGSYNEQFF
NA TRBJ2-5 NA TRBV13 TGTGCCAGCACCGGCGGCCAAGAGACCCAGTACTTC CASTGGQETQYF
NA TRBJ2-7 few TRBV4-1 TGCGCCAGCAGCCAAGGGGCAGGGCGGGACGAGCAGTACTTC CASSQGAGRDEQYF
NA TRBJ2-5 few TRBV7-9 TGTGCCAGCACCTGGGACCCTGCACAAGAGACCCAGTACTTC CASTWDPAQETQYF
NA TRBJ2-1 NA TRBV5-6 TGTGCCAGCAGCTTCTCCTACAATGAGCAGTTCTTC CASSFSYNEQFF
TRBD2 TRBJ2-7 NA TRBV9 TGTGCCAGCAGCGAGGGGACTAACATCCGAATTTACGAGCAGTACTTC CASSEGTNIRIYEQYF
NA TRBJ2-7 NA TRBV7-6 TGTGCCAGCAGCTTAGCGTCGGGGGTCCCCTACGAGCAGTACTTC CASSLASGVPYEQYF
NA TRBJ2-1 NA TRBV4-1 TGCGCCAGCAGCCAAGATAGCGTAGACTCCCTCTCCTACAATGAGCAGTTCTTC CASSQDSVDSLSYNEQFF
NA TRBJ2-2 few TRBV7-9 TGTGCCAGCAGCCTTGGTGCCACCGGGGAGCTGTTTTTT CASSLGATGELFF
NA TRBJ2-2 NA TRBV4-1 TGCGCCAGCAGCCAAGTAGGAGGGTCGGGCACCGGGGAGCTGTTTTTT CASSQVGGSGTGELFF
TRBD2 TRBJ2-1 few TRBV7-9 TGTGCCAGCAGCCCCGACAGACTAGCGGGAGGTGTTGAGCAGTTCTTC CASSPDRLAGGVEQFF
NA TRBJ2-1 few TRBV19 TGTGCCAGTAGTATAACAGGTCCTGAGCAGTTCTTC CASSITGPEQFF
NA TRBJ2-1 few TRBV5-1 TGCGCCAGCAGCTTGGCCCGCGGGATTAGCTCCTACAATGAGCAGTTCTTC CASSLARGISSYNEQFF
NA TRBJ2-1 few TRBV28 TGTGCCAGCAGTTTTCCCCGTGGTAGCGGAACCTCCTACAATGAGCAGTTCTTC CASSFPRGSGTSYNEQFF
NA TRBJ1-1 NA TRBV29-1 TGCAGCGTTGAAGGGGTTGTCGGCAGGGAGGACACTGAAGCTTTCTTT CSVEGVVGREDTEAFF
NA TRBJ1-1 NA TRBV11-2 TGTGCCAGCAGCTCTGATATAGAGCAGACAGTGAACACTGAAGCTTTCTTT CASSSDIEQTVNTEAFF
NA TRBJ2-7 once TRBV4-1 TGCGCCAGCAGCCAAGGGGGGAACTACGAGCAGTACTTC CASSQGGNYEQYF